Listed below are T cell receptor beta chains from one sample, sequenced in a study of blood T cell repertoires in COVID-19. Clones were sequenced by immunoSEQ multiplex PCR, and TCRdb holds only the in-frame ones, with some missing. The data contain roughly 80,000 clones, about three quarters of them singletons. Material for sequencing was peripheral blood. Receptors originate from a human donor in a cohort sampled during active COVID-19. Each CDR3 is given without its conserved first and last residue.

V gene | CDR3 protein
TRBV13 | ASSAGVLSGANVLT
TRBV18 | ASSPDRVLETQY
TRBV3-1/TRBV3-2 | ASTKQGQYNSPLH
TRBV3-1/TRBV3-2 | ASSLTSGGSYEQY
TRBV30 | AWSVSLRGPADQY
TRBV7-6 | ASSDRGDTQY
TRBV5-1 | ASSQTTGPINYGYT
TRBV5-1 | ASSFGQGISYT
TRBV4-1 | ASSQDPPGGGEKLF
TRBV6-6 | ATVYPGQGNYGYT
TRBV12-3/TRBV12-4 | ASSLGTVHGYT
TRBV11-3 | ASSVNRVGSNQPQH
TRBV7-9 | ASSTGTAYEQY
TRBV20-1 | STSGNYGYT
TRBV5-1 | ASSEGKPPLH
TRBV2 | ASSGGRSADTQY
TRBV4-1 | ASSQPGQGQY
TRBV7-2 | ASSLTGPSSYEQY
TRBV11-2 | ASSSDRGPEAF
TRBV5-1 | ASSTDRDNTEAF
TRBV5-6 | ASSLVTTASLNTEAF
TRBV7-9 | ASSLGSLGNNEQF
TRBV27 | ASSLLGGGGTDTQY
TRBV27 | ASRPSSGGGRETQY
TRBV7-8 | ASSPSPPAGVSDTQY
TRBV20-1 | SASGERSSGGNNEQF
TRBV19 | ASSIGEGPQHTQY
TRBV5-4 | ASSLGGVSSEQF
TRBV7-9 | ASSKRTSGSETQY
TRBV6-5 | ASSLSETGNTEAF
TRBV3-1/TRBV3-2 | ASSQTSGGADTQY
TRBV5-5 | ASSLLPGQGSAYNEQF
TRBV6-1 | ASSEGGRVNTEAF
TRBV15 | ATSTIDRVWDNEQL
TRBV4-1 | ASSPSGGGRTGANVLT
TRBV27 | ASRTQAGGIYEQY